One and the same sample provided the 8 T cell receptor beta chains below, sequenced in a study of T cells in tuberculosis. The data were produced by immunoSEQ multiplex PCR, yet TCRdb's version contains in-frame clones alone and is incomplete. The data show 30,000 or so clones, roughly 86% seen once. Time point in this sample: new active TB diagnosis, blood taken before or within 7 days of starting treatment. The starting material was PBMCs, obtained at tuberculosis diagnosis. The receptors were sampled from an adult with tuberculosis.

V usage is TRBV14 and J usage is TRBJ1-1; D possibly corresponds to TRBD1 (5 bases). CDR1 SGHDN and CDR2 FVKESK come from the germline V gene. CDR3 length: 14 residues. Between the trimmed V and J ends, which lost 2 bases and 2 bases, there was a span of 9 bases. The CDR3 DNA reads as TGTGCCAGCAGCCAACAAAGGGGTAACACTGAAGCTTTCTTT. This translates into CASSQQRGNTEAFF.

The genes are TRBV6-5 and TRBJ2-7, with D tentatively TRBD1 (6 bases). V was shortened by 5 bases and J by 2 bases, with 16 bases between the two germline ends. CDR3 length equals 15 residues. The V gene's germline CDR1 is MNHEY and CDR2 SVGAGI. The CDR3 sequence is CASSASRGRPYEQYF. The CDR3 DNA reads TGTGCCAGCAGTGCGAGCAGGGGACGGCCCTACGAGCAGTACTTC.

The chain has TRBV19 and TRBJ2-7; D might be TRBD1 (6 bases). This CDR3 has 14 residues. Germline lookup yields CDR1 LNHDA and CDR2 SQIVND (reference sequence). Between the trimmed V and J ends, which lost 8 bases and 2 bases, there was a span of 16 bases. CDR3 coding DNA: TGTGCCAGTGCCCCACAGGGTGTGGCCTACGAGCAGTACTTC. It encodes CASAPQGVAYEQYF.

The table lists this clone with a few counts. The chain has TRBV6-5 and TRBJ2-5; 9 bases agree with TRBD2. V lost 7 bases and J lost 5; bases outside the gene matches: 11. Germline values: CDR1 MNHEY, CDR2 SVGAGI. This CDR3 has 15 amino acids. The CDR3 sequence: CASKGGGGAYETQYF. For the CDR3, the DNA is TGTGCCAGCAAGGGTGGCGGGGGGGCGTATGAGACCCAGTACTTC.

This clone was seen more than once but under ten times. This rearrangement joins TRBV28 to TRBJ1-2; a possible D gene is TRBD1 (6 bases). Germline assignment: CDR1 MDHEN and CDR2 SYDVKM. Trimming took 6 bases from V and 3 from J, leaving 20 bases between them. This CDR3 region has 16 residues. CDR3 sequence (DNA): TGTGCCAGCAGACCTAGACAGGCCCCGGGATACTATGGCTACACCTTC. It specifies CASRPRQAPGYYGYTF.

J is TRBJ1-1 and V is TRBV10-3, with D unresolved. In germline, CDR1 is ENHRY, CDR2 SYGVKD. V was cut by 5 bases and J by 0 bases, with 4 bases left in between. The CDR3 spans 12 residues. The CDR3 reads CAISQVNTEAFF. The CDR3 DNA is TGTGCCATCAGTCAGGTGAACACTGAAGCTTTCTTT.

V and J are TRBV13 and TRBJ2-7; 7 nucleotides line up with TRBD2. The CDR3 runs 17 residues. CDR1 is PRHDT and CDR2 is FYEKMQ in the germline V gene (reference sequence). V was pared by 1 base and J by 5 bases, with 14 bases of the junction left unmatched. The CDR3 region is CASSLVGIREGLDEQYF. The CDR3 nucleotides are TGTGCCAGCAGCTTAGTCGGAATCAGGGAGGGGTTGGACGAGCAGTACTTC.

J is TRBJ2-5 and V is TRBV28; D unclear. Trimming shortened V by 2 bases and J by 4 bases, and 17 bases separated the two germline ends. This CDR3 has 16 amino acids. CDR1 and CDR2 (germline): MDHEN, SYDVKM. In DNA, the CDR3 is TGTGCCAGCAGTTTAGGTGGTAGTTACGGTGGAGAGACCCAGTACTTC. It is translated as CASSLGGSYGGETQYF.